Below are 17 T cell receptor beta chains sequenced from a single sample in a study of CD8 T cells in Susac syndrome (dated by TCRdb to between 2019 and 2020). The library was prepared using the immunoSEQ multiplex PCR assay. RNA was extracted using the RNeasy kit, and roughly 0.5 to 1 ug of the RNA was reverse transcribed with random hexamers. The public reads were quality trimmed at Q25 with fastp and then assembled into clones with MiXCR by TCRdb, keeping productive beta chains. Entries that share a CDR3 protein sequence are merged under the most common genes and DNA. The sample table contains around 130,000 distinct CDR3 sequences; only one count was recorded for roughly 92% of them. Together, the top ten hold about 0.089% of the sample. Sequenced sample: CD4+ T cells from PBMCs. Receptors were obtained from a human donor in good health.

The chain carries TRBV6-2 or TRBV6-3 and TRBJ1-5, with D unclear. Germline values: CDR1 MNHEY, CDR2 SVGEGT. This CDR3 comprises 13 residues. The V end lost 10 bases, the J end lost 0 bases, and 10 bases lay between the germline ends. This CDR3 is CAISPNSNQPQHF. The CDR3 DNA reads TGTGCCATTTCCCCTAATAGCAATCAGCCCCAGCATTTT.

Comment on this clonotype: It may be a read error: a sequence one base away is much more abundant. The CDR3 here is CASSTTYEQYF. Here the CDR3 DNA reads TGTGCCAGCAGCACCACCTACGAGCAGTACTTC. The chain links TRBV11-2 to TRBJ2-7; no reliable D call. The CDR3 contains 11 residues. Germline V gives CDR1 SGHAT, CDR2 FQNNGV. The V gene lost 5 bases and the J gene lost 2 bases, with 4 bases spanning the gap.

The V gene is TRBV9, the J gene TRBJ2-1; possibly TRBD2 for D (6 bases). CDR1 and CDR2 from the germline V gene are SGDLS and YYNGEE. The CDR3 runs to 14 residues. Trimming removed 0 bases from V and 7 bases from J, with 11 bases in between. The CDR3 bases are TGTGCCAGCAGCGTAGCGGAGGGTAGGAATGAGCAGTTCTTC. It translates to CASSVAEGRNEQFF.

For this clonotype: Since the CDR3 does not end with the conserved phenylalanine or tryptophan, this likely comes from a read error. The DNA is left out, because the CDR3 cannot be placed on it with certainty; the CDR3 is given as TCRdb lists it. This rearrangement joins TRBV12-3 or TRBV12-4 to TRBJ2-1; TRBD2 is taken as the D call from the table, unchecked against the DNA. The CDR3 is 12 residues long, counting both termini. This chain's CDR3 is CASRPQGVNPSL.

The gene calls are TRBV9 and TRBJ2-4; the D gene is possibly TRBD1 (5 bases). The CDR3 covers 18 residues. CDR1 SGDLS and CDR2 YYNGEE come from the germline V gene. V shed 3 bases and J shed 0 bases, with 19 bases lying between them. The CDR3 nucleotides are TGTGCCAGCAGCGCACTTGAAGACAGCCACTTAGCCAAAAACATTCAGTACTTC. Protein product: CASSALEDSHLAKNIQYF.

The sample holds one count of this clonotype. The V gene is TRBV28, the J gene TRBJ2-3; D may be TRBD2 (6 bases). V was shortened by 2 bases and J by 6 bases, with 12 bases between the two germline ends. Germline assignment: CDR1 MDHEN and CDR2 SYDVKM. The CDR3 is 14 amino acids. CDR3: CASSLRRGRDTQYF. CDR3 coding DNA: TGTGCCAGCAGTTTAAGGAGGGGCAGGGATACGCAGTATTTT.

The chain links TRBV18 to TRBJ2-7; no reliable D call. Per germline, CDR1 KGHSH and CDR2 LQKENI. V lost 3 bases and J 1 base, leaving 13 bases between the germline ends. This CDR3 is built from 15 residues. CDR3 sequence: CASSPPSAPSYEQYF. As DNA, the CDR3 is TGTGCCAGCTCACCTCCTTCGGCACCTTCCTACGAGCAGTACTTC.

A single count supports this clonotype. The chain carries TRBV7-6 and TRBJ2-3; TRBD2 matches at 11 bases. V was clipped by 2 bases and J by 0 bases; unmatched bases: 13. This CDR3 is built from 20 residues. The germline gives CDR1 SGHVS, CDR2 FNYEAQ. The CDR3 protein is CASSLSPILAGGSSTDTQYF. The CDR3 coding sequence is TGTGCCAGCAGCTTATCCCCGATCCTAGCGGGAGGTAGTAGCACAGATACGCAGTATTTT.

Remarks on this clonotype: At one end, the junction sequence differs from germline, possibly due to a read error. V usage is TRBV5-1 and J usage is TRBJ2-3, with 7 bases that match TRBD1. The CDR3 runs 15 residues. Germline V gene lookup returns CDR1 SGHRS and CDR2 YFSETQ. The CDR3 DNA reads as TGCGCCAGCAGTAAGGACAGGACCAGCACAGATAAGCAGTATTTT. This translates into CASSKDRTSTDKQYF.

The chain's CDR3 is CAAAEGQSSYNEQFF. CDR3 in DNA: TGTGCCGCAGCAGAAGGACAGAGCTCCTACAATGAGCAGTTCTTC. The chain is built from TRBV7-9 and TRBJ2-1, with a weak D call TRBD1 (6 bases). V was shortened by 11 bases and J by 0 bases, with 17 bases between the two germline ends. This CDR3 is 15 amino acids long. CDR1 SEHNR and CDR2 FQNEAQ come from the germline V gene (reference sequence).

The CDR3 region is CSVSAVRQDEQYF. CDR3 bases: TGCAGCGTTTCGGCCGTAAGGCAGGACGAGCAGTACTTC. The chain employs TRBV29-1 and TRBJ2-7; D unresolved. The CDR3 has 13 residues. CDR1 and CDR2 from the germline V gene are SQVTM and ANQGSEA. V lost 5 bases to trimming and J lost 5 bases, with 16 bases between them.

This chain links TRBV3-1 with TRBJ2-1; 7 bases map to TRBD1. This CDR3 has 16 residues. Looked up from germline, CDR1 is LGHDT and CDR2 is YNNKEL (reference sequence). After removal of 0 bases from V and 7 bases from J, the junction contained 9 bases not matched to a gene. The CDR3 here is CASSQDGSGGRNEQFF. Written as DNA, the CDR3 is TGTGCCAGCAGCCAAGACGGATCAGGGGGAAGGAATGAGCAGTTCTTC.

V usage is TRBV7-3 and J usage is TRBJ1-6; D gene uncertain. Trimming removed 1 base at V and 10 bases at J, with 5 bases between. This CDR3 is 12 amino acids long. Germline V gene data show CDR1 as SGHTA and CDR2 as FQGTGA. The CDR3 is CASSLMGSPLHF. DNA of the CDR3: TGTGCCAGCAGCTTAATGGGGTCACCCCTCCACTTT.

The V and J genes are TRBV3-1 and TRBJ1-4; D is perhaps TRBD1 (6 bases). Germline V CDR1 and CDR2: LGHDT, YNNKEL (reference sequence). The CDR3 totals 14 residues. Trimming cost V 1 base and J 10 bases, with 13 bases left between them. The CDR3 is CASSQGTGRGKLFF. The CDR3 region has the DNA TGTGCCAGCAGCCAAGGGACCGGCAGGGGAAAACTGTTTTTT.

CDR3 DNA: TGCAGTGCTAGTGGCCCTACGACCCCTTCCGAGCAGTACTTC. Translation: CSASGPTTPSEQYF. The chain joins TRBV20-1 to TRBJ2-7; D gene unclear. Deletions cut 3 bases from V and 6 bases from J, with 18 bases between. The CDR3 has 14 amino acids. Germline values: CDR1 DFQATT, CDR2 SNEGSKA (reference sequence).

The V call is TRBV12-3 or TRBV12-4, the J call TRBJ2-5; perhaps TRBD2 as D (6 bases). The CDR3 is 14 amino acids. Trimming took off 6 bases at V and 5 bases at J, with 16 bases between the two ends. The CDR3 here is CASSPGLTVETQYF. DNA for the CDR3: TGTGCCAGCAGCCCCGGACTAACGGTGGAGACCCAGTACTTC.

The J gene is TRBJ1-5, the V gene TRBV7-9; D call uncertain. Trimming took off 5 bases at V and 5 bases at J, with 10 bases between the two ends. Germline assignment: CDR1 SEHNR and CDR2 FQNEAQ (reference sequence). The CDR3 runs to 13 residues. The CDR3 region has the DNA TGTGCCAGCAGCCTCGGTATGGATCAGCCCCAGCATTTT. Its protein product is CASSLGMDQPQHF. Complete variable domain (other parts from reference TRBV7-9 and TRBJ1-5): DTGVSQNPRHKITKRGQNVTFRCDPISEHNRLYWYRQTLGQGPEFLTYFQNEAQLEKSRLLSDRFSAERPKGSFSTLEIQRTEQGDSAMYLCASSLGMDQPQHFGDGTRLSIL.